This passage covers 4 T cell receptor beta chains from one sample sequenced in a study of T cell responses to AZD1222 COVID-19 vaccine. Here immunoSEQ multiplex PCR was the method, and the copy in TCRdb shows in-frame clones only, minus some. The table lists 110,000 to 150,000 clones, roughly 88% of them singletons. The material sequenced was peripheral blood, taken on day 0 of AZD1222 vaccination. These receptor sequences come from an adult in good health.

This chain links TRBV20-1 with TRBJ2-3; D unclear. Germline V gene data show CDR1 as DFQATT and CDR2 as SNEGSKA (reference sequence). Trimming cost V 2 bases and J 9 bases, with 9 bases left between them. CDR3 length: 11 amino acids. CDR3 sequence (DNA): TGCAGTGCTAGAACGGCTGACACGCAGTATTTT. It yields the protein CSARTADTQYF.

The chain has TRBV14 and TRBJ1-1; no firm D call. Germline V gene data show CDR1 as SGHDN and CDR2 as FVKESK. V lost 0 bases, J lost 10 bases, and 15 bases lay in between. This CDR3 has 14 residues. CDR3 sequence (DNA): TGTGCCAGCAGCCAAGATCTTGCAGGACGTCGAGCTTTCTTT. Translated, it gives CASSQDLAGRRAFF.

The CDR3 reads CASRQGVGQDSNQPQHF. As DNA, the CDR3 is TGTGCCAGCAGGCAAGGAGTGGGACAGGATAGCAATCAGCCCCAGCATTTT. This chain links TRBV11-3 with TRBJ1-5; the match to TRBD1 covers 8 bases. The trim removed 6 bases at V and 0 bases at J, leaving 10 bases unmatched. CDR1 and CDR2 from the germline V gene are SGHNT and YENEEA. The CDR3 is 17 residues long.

This clone has only a few counts. The chain uses TRBV24-1 and TRBJ1-2; D not resolved. V lost 10 bases and J lost 5, with 16 bases in between. Germline assignment: CDR1 KGHDR and CDR2 SFDVKD. The CDR3 has 13 amino acids. CDR3 coding DNA: TGTGCCACGAGACCGGGAGACGAATATGGCTACACCTTC. Amino acids: CATRPGDEYGYTF.